Listed below are T cell receptor beta chains from one sample, sequenced in a study of CD8+CD57+ T cells in acquired aplastic anemia. TCRdb reprocessed the reads via MiXCR and lists one record per CDR3 protein. Counted here are 450,000 to 550,000 distinct CDR3 sequences, around 33% occurring once; the ten biggest clones make up 0.8% to 0.85%. The sample taken for sequencing was sorted CD4+, CD8+, or CD8+CD57+ T cells (not recorded which) from PBMCs. The source is a human donor with aplastic anemia. CDR3s leave out the opening cysteine and the closing phenylalanine or tryptophan. The order of the fields is V gene, clone size, J gene, CDR3 protein. Clone size is not always given. Where it is, it says once, few, many or a class for expanded clones.

TRBV9	few	TRBJ1-3	ASSGEVSVVYSGNTIY
TRBV12-3/TRBV12-4	.	TRBJ1-1	ASSFTPANTEAF
TRBV19	.	TRBJ2-1	ASSSFTGKAYNEQF
TRBV6-5	few	TRBJ1-2	ASSSPDRGNSNYGYT
TRBV12-3/TRBV12-4	.	TRBJ2-5	ASALASGSNGETQY
TRBV2	many	TRBJ1-4	ASNRVNEKLF
TRBV5-1	.	TRBJ2-2	ASLQGNTGELF
TRBV7-2	.	TRBJ1-6	ASRDRARTGSPLH
TRBV10-1	many	TRBJ2-7	ASSELQGLSSYEQY
TRBV10-2	.	TRBJ2-7	ASSQSSRDRVVYEQY
TRBV19	.	TRBJ2-5	ASSISGQGQETQY
TRBV19	.	TRBJ1-2	ASSRTGLPGNT
TRBV11-2	.	TRBJ2-1	ASSLDGLAGAQSSYNEQF
TRBV10-3	many	TRBJ1-2	ASSRGAGGYT
TRBV20-1	.	TRBJ2-3	SARRDTSTDTQY
TRBV7-8	many	TRBJ1-2	ASSLAGANYGYT
TRBV7-9	many	TRBJ2-7	ASSSGTSGSYEQY
TRBV27	.	TRBJ2-1	ASSPWQTRSYNEQF
TRBV10-3	many	TRBJ2-2	AISESIQGSGELF
TRBV12-3/TRBV12-4	few	TRBJ2-7	ASSFGQEQY
TRBV11-1	many	TRBJ1-2	ASGSDSRYGYT
TRBV10-2	few	TRBJ1-1	ASSQDYWSSSMNTEAF
TRBV19	many	TRBJ2-2	ASSIFRGNTGELF